The 2 T cell receptor beta chains listed next were all sequenced from one sample in a study of cytomegalovirus exposure and HLA in healthy donors (dated by TCRdb to the late 2010s). The library was built by means of the immunoSEQ multiplex PCR assay. The multiplex PCR relied on a mix of 60 forward primers for TCR Vbeta segments and 13 reverse primers for TCR Jbeta segments. TCRdb retrieved this table from immuneACCESS and kept in-frame rearrangements only. Not all clones are present; in checked studies, unresolved V genes account for under half, and no reason is known for the remainder. The sample table contains about 82,000 clones; only one count was recorded for 70% to 85% of them. Around 15% of the sample comes from the top ten. Sequenced sample: PBMCs. These receptors came from a human donor in good health.

The CDR3 here is CASSPETGGKSPLHF. DNA for the CDR3: TGCGCCAGCAGCCCAGAGACAGGGGGAAAGTCACCCCTCCACTTT. The rearrangement joins TRBV5-1 to TRBJ1-6; 9 bases match TRBD1. J gave up 10 bases and V 4 bases, and 9 bases lay outside the gene matches. The germline V gene has CDR1 SGHRS and CDR2 YFSETQ. The CDR3 totals 15 residues.

The chain has TRBV6-5 and TRBJ2-7, with a weak D call TRBD1 (6 bases). This CDR3 comprises 15 residues. The germline V gene encodes CDR1 MNHEY and CDR2 SVGAGI. V lost 2 bases to trimming and J lost 2 bases, with 13 bases between them. The CDR3 protein is CASSYGKQGTYEQYF. CDR3 sequence (DNA): TGTGCCAGCAGTTACGGAAAACAGGGAACCTACGAGCAGTACTTC.